These 2 T cell receptor beta chains were sequenced from one sample in a study of immune evolution from preneoplasia to lung adenocarcinoma. TCRdb keeps only in-frame clones here, not all; method: immunoSEQ multiplex PCR. The repertoire includes tens of thousands of clones, 74% of them detected once, and about 6.5% sits in the top ten. Sequenced: FFPE invasive lung adenocarcinoma tissue. These receptors originate from a person between 60 and 69 years old with lung adenocarcinoma.

The J gene is TRBJ2-7, the V gene TRBV10-2; either TRBD1 or TRBD2 may fit D (5 bases each). The germline gives CDR1 WSHSY, CDR2 SAAADI. The CDR3 length is 14 residues. V gave up 6 bases and J gave up 1 base, with 13 bases separating them. The CDR3 protein is CASRSGTTSYEQYF. CDR3 coding DNA: TGCGCCAGCAGATCCGGGACCACTTCCTACGAGCAGTACTTC.

The chain carries TRBV18 and TRBJ2-3; TRBD2 aligns across 8 bases. Germline V lookup: CDR1 KGHSH, CDR2 LQKENI. The CDR3 covers 15 residues. The J segment lost 5 bases and the V segment lost 4 bases, leaving 8 bases of the junction unmatched. The CDR3 sequence: CASSRTGGPIDTQYF. The CDR3 DNA is TGTGCCAGCTCACGGACGGGAGGGCCTATAGATACGCAGTATTTT.